The entry below describes one TCR beta chain. V was clipped by 4 bases and J by 5 bases; unmatched bases: 7. CDR3 size: 16 residues. The V gene's germline CDR1 is SGDLS and CDR2 YYNGEE. This specimen belongs to a study of T cell responses to AZD1222 COVID-19 vaccine. TCRdb's copy holds only in-frame clones and misses some; the assay was immunoSEQ multiplex PCR. Of about 120,000 clones detected, roughly 84% appear once; the ten largest clones hold 7.5%. Sequences were derived from peripheral blood, sampled on day 0 of AZD1222 vaccination. This chain uses TRBV9 with TRBJ2-1; TRBD2 agrees at 12 bases. The source is an adult in good health. CDR3 loop: CASSLSLAGGDNEQFF. The DNA of the CDR3 is TGTGCCAGCAGCTTATCACTAGCGGGAGGCGACAATGAGCAGTTCTTC.